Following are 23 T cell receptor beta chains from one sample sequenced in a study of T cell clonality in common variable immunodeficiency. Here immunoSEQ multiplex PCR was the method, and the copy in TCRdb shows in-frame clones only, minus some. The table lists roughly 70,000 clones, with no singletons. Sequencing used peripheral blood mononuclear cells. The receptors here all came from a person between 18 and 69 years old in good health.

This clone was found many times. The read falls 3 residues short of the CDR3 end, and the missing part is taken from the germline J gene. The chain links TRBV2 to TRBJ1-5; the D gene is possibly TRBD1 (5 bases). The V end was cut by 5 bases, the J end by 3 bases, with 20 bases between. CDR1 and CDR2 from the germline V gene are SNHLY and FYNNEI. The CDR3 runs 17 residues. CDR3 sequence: CASSKAGVGIVNQPQHF. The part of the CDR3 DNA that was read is TGTGCCAGCAGTAAGGCGGGGGTTGGGATCGTCAATCAGCCC.

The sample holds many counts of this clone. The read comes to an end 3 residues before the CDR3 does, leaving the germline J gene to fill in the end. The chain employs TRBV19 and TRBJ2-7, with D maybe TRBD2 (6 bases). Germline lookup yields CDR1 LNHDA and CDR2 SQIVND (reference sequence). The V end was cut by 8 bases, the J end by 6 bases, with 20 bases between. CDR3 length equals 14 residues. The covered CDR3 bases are TGTGCCAGTGGGGCGGGGCCCAGGAAGGGCGAG. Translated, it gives CASGAGPRKGE. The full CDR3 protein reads CASGAGPRKGEQYF.

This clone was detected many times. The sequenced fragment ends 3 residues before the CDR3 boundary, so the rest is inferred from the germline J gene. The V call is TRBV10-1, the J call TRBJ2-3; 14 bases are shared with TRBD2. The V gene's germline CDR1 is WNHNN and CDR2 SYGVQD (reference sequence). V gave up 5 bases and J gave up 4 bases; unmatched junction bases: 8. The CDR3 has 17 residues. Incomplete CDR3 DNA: TGCGCCAGCAGTCCTCAGACTAGCGGGAGGGGAGCAGATACG. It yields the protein CASSPQTSGRGADT. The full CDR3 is CASSPQTSGRGADTQYF.

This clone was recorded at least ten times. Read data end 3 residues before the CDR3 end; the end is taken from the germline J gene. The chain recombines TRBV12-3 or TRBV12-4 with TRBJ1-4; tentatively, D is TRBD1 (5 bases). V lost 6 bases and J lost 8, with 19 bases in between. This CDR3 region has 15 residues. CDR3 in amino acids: CASSPPTVEGEKLFF. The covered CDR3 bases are TGTGCCAGCAGCCCACCGACGGTGGAGGGGGAAAAA.

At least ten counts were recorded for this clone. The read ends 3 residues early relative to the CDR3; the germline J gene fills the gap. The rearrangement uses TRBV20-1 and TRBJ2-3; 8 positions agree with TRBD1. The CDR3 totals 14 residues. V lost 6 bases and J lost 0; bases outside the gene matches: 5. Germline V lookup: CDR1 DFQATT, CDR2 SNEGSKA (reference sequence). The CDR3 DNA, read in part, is TGCAGTGCCCCCACAGGGGGAAGCACAGATACG. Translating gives CSAPTGGSTDT. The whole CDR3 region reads CSAPTGGSTDTQYF.

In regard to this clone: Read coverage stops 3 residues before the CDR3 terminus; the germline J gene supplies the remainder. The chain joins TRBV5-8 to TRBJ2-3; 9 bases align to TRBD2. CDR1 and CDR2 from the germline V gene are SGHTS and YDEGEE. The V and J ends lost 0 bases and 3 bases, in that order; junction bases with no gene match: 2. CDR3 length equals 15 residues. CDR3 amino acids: CASSLASGITDTQYF. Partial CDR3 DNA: TGTGCCAGCAGCTTGGCTAGCGGGATTACAGATACG.

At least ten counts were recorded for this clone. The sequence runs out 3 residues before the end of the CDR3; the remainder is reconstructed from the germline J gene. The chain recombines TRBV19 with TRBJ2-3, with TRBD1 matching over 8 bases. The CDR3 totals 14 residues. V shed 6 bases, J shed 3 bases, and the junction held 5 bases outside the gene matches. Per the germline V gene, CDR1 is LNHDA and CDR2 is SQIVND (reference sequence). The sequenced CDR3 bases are TGTGCCAGTAGGTCCGGGACAGGAACAGATACG. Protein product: CASRSGTGTDT. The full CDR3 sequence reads CASRSGTGTDTQYF.

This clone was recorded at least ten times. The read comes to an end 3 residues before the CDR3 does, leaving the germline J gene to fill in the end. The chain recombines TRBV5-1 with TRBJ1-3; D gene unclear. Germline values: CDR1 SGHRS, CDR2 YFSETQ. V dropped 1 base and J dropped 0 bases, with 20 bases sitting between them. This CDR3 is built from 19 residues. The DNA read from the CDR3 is TGCGCCAGCAGCTTGTCCCCCGCGGGAGACGGTAGCTCTGGAAACACC. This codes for CASSLSPAGDGSSGNT. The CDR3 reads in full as CASSLSPAGDGSSGNTIYF.

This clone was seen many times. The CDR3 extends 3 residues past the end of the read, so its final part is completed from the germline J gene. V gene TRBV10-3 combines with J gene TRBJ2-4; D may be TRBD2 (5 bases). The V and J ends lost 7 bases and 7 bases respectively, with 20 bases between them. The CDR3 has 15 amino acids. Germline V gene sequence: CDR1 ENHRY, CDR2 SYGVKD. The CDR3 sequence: CAINPSGSDYNIQYF. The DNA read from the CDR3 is TGTGCCATCAACCCCAGCGGCAGCGATTACAACATT.

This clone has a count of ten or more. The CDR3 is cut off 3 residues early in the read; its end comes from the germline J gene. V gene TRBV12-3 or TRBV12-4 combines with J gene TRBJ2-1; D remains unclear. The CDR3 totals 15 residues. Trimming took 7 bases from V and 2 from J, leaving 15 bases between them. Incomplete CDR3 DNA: TGTGCCAGCATGATCTCCGCTATTGCCTACAATGAG. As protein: CASMISAIAYNE. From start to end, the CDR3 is CASMISAIAYNEQFF.

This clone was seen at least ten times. The DNA read from the CDR3 is TGTGCCAGTAACTGGGGCGAGCCCAATCAGCCC. This encodes CASNWGEPNQP. From start to end, the CDR3 is CASNWGEPNQPQHF. The chain joins TRBV19 to TRBJ1-5; D possibly corresponds to TRBD1 (5 bases). The sequenced fragment ends 3 residues before the CDR3 boundary, so the rest is inferred from the germline J gene. Per the germline V gene, CDR1 is LNHDA and CDR2 is SQIVND (reference sequence). V was cut by 7 bases and J by 3 bases, with 13 bases left in between. This CDR3 region has 14 residues.

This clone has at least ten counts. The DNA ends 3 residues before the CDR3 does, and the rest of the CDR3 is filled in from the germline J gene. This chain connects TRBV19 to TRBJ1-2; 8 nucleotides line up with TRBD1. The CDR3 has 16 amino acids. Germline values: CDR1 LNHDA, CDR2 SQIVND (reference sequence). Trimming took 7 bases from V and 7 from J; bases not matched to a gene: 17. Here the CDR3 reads CASTRGEVQGASGYTF. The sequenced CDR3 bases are TGTGCCAGTACTCGAGGAGAGGTCCAGGGGGCTAGTGGC.

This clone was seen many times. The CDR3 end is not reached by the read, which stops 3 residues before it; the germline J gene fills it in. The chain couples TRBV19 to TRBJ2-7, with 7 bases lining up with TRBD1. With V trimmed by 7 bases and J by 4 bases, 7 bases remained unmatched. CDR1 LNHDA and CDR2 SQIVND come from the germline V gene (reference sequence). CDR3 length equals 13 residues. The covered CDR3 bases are TGTGCCAGTACCCCGGGACAGAGATACGAG. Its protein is CASTPGQRYE. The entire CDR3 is CASTPGQRYEQYF.

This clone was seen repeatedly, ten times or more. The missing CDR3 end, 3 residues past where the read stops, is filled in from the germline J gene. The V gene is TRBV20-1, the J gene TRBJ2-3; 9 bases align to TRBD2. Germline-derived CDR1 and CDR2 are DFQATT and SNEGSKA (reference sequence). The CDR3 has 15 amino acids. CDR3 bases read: TGCAGTGCTAGTCCCCTAGCGGGAAGAACTACCACG. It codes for CSASPLAGRTTT. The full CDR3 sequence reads CSASPLAGRTTTQYF.

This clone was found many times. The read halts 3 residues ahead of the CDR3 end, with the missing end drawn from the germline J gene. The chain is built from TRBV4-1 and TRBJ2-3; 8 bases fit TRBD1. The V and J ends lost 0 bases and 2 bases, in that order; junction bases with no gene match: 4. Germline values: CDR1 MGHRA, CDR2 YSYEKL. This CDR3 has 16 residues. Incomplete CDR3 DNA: TGCGCCAGCAGCCAAGAGACAGGGGCACACACAGATACG. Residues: CASSQETGAHTDT. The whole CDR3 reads CASSQETGAHTDTQYF.

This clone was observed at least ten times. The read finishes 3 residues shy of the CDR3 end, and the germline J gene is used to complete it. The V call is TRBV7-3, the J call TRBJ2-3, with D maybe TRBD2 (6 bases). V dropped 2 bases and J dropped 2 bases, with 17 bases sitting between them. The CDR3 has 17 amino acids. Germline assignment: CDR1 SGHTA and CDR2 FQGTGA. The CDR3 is CASSLAGDSHSTDTQYF. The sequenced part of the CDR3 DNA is TGTGCCAGCAGCTTAGCTGGGGACTCACACTCCACAGATACG.

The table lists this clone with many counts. CDR3 bases read: TGCAGTGCTAGCGAAGGGACAGCCAGCGGTCAGCCC. Translated, it gives CSASEGTASGQP. The whole CDR3 sequence reads CSASEGTASGQPQHF. The V call is TRBV20-1, the J call TRBJ1-5; 7 bases are shared with TRBD1. The read is 3 residues too short to cover the CDR3 end, so that end is filled in from the germline J gene. V lost 3 bases and J lost 6; bases outside the gene matches: 11. The CDR3 runs 15 residues. Per germline, CDR1 DFQATT and CDR2 SNEGSKA (reference sequence).

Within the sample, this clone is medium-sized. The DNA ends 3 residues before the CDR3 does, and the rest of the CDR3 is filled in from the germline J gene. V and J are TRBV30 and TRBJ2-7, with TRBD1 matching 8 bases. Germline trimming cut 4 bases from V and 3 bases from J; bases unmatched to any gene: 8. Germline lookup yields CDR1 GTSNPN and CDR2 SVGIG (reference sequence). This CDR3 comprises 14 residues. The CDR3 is CAWTPGQANYEQYF. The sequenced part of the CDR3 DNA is TGTGCCTGGACCCCGGGACAGGCGAACTACGAG.

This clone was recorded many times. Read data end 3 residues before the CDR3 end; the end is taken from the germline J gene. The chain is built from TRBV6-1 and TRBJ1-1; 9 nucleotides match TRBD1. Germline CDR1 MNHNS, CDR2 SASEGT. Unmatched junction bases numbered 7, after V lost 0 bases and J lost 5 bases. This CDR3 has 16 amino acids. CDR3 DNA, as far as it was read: TGTGCCAGCAGTGAAGCCTGGGGGACAGGGTTAACTGAA. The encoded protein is CASSEAWGTGLTE. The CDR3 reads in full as CASSEAWGTGLTEAFF.

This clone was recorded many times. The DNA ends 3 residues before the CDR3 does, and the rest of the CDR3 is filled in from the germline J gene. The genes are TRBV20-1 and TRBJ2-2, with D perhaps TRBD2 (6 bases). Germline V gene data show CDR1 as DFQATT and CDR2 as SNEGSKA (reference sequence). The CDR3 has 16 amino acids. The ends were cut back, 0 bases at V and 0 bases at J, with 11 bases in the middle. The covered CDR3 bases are TGCAGTGCTAGAGATATCCGGGGGACGAACACCGGGGAG. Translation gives CSARDIRGTNTGE. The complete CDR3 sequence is CSARDIRGTNTGELFF.

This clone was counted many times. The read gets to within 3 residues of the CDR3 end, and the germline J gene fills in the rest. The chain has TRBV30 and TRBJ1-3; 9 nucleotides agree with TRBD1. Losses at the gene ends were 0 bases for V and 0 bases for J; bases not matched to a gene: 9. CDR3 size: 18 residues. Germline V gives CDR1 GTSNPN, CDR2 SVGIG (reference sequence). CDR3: CAWSVGPGQGHSGNTIYF. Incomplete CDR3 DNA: TGTGCCTGGAGTGTAGGGCCGGGACAGGGCCACTCTGGAAACACC.

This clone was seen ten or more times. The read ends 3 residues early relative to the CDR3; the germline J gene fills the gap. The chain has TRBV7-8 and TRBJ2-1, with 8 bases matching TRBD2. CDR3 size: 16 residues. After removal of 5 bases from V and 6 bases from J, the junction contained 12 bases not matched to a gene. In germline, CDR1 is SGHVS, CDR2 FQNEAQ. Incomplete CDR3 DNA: TGTGCCAGCAGCGGGGGTTATAGCGGGAATGTCAATGAG. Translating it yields CASSGGYSGNVNE. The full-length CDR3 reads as CASSGGYSGNVNEQFF.

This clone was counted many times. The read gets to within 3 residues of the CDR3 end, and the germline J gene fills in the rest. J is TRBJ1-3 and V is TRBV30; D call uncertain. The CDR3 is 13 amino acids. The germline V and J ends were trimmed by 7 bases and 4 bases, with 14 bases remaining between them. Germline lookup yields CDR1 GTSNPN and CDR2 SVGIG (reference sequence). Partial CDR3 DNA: TGTGCCTTAAGAGTGGCGGCCGGAAACACC. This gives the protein CALRVAAGNT. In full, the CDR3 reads CALRVAAGNTIYF.